The clone carrying this T cell receptor (beta chain) showed up just a few times. Its antigen remains unidentified. The data were obtained in a study of T cells in Graves' hyperthyroidism and ophthalmopathy. Exclusion criteria comprised uncontrolled infection, other autoimmune disease, pregnancy or lactation. Together with thyroid ultrasound, orbital computed tomography, serum thyroxine and TRAb, clinical symptoms were used for diagnoses. Regions amplified from RNA transcripts were the TCR beta CDR3 regions. The HTBI set primed first-round TCR CDR3 RT-PCR. Each CDR3 protein gets one entry after TCRdb re-called the multiplex PCR reads with MiXCR. The repertoire consists of about 350,000 distinct CDR3 sequences, with about 15% occurring once and the leading ten covering 20% to 25%. The study's findings and limits: Most clonotypes that expanded in the thyroid above 0.001 also showed up in blood.

Germline values: CDR1 ENHRY, CDR2 SYGVKD. The CDR3 consists of 14 residues. V lost 8 bases, J lost 4 bases, and 8 bases stayed unmatched. The V gene is TRBV10-3, the J gene TRBJ2-3; 8 bases line up with TRBD2. The sample taken for sequencing was blood. The receptor comes from a woman in her twenties or thirties with Graves' hyperthyroidism. The DNA for the CDR3 is TGTGCCATCCCCGCGGGAGCGGGGGCAGATACGCAGTATTTT. Encoded protein: CAIPAGAGADTQYF.